This T cell receptor (beta chain) was sequenced during a study of shared T cell receptors in the human thymus. On this clone: Germline and junction disagree at one end, which may indicate a read error.

The CDR3 covers 11 residues. Germline values: CDR1 SGHVS, CDR2 FQNEAQ. Some clones are missing from TCRdb's copy, which holds only in-frame ones; the method was immunoSEQ multiplex PCR. The sample lists approximately 660,000 clones; roughly 90% were seen once. The same sample was also studied in work on human thymus T cells. According to that study: Related studies found that unrelated individuals share highly overlapping thymic repertoires.

The sequencing sample was made of thymocytes. The sequence came from a boy younger than two with a congenital heart defect. The chain links TRBV7-8 to TRBJ1-2; D remains ambiguous. In nucleotides, the CDR3 is TGTGCCAGCAGCTTAGCGACGGGGTGGGCGTTC. This sequence encodes CASSLATGWAF.